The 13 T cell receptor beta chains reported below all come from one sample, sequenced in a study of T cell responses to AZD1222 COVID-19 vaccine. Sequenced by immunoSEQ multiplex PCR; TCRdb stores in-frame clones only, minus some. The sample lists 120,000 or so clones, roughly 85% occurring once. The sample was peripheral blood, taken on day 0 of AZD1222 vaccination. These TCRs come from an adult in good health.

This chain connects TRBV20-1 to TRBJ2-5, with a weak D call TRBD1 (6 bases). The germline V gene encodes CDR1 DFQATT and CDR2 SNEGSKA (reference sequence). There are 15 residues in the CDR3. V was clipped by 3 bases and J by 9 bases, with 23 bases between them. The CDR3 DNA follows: TGCAGTGCTAGTCCTCTAAGAGACGGGGCAGGGGCCCAGTACTTC. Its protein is CSASPLRDGAGAQYF.

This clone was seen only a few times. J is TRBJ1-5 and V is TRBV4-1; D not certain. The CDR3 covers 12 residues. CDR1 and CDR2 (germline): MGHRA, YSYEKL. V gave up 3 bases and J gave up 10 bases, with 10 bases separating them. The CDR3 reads CASSHISGPQHF. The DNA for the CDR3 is TGCGCCAGCAGCCATATTTCAGGACCCCAGCATTTT.

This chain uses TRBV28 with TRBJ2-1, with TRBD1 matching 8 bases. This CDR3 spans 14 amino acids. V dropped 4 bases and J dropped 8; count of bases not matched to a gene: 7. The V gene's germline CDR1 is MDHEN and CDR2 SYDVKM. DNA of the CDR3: TGTGCCAGCAGTTCCATGACAGGGGAGGATGAGCAGTTCTTC. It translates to CASSSMTGEDEQFF.

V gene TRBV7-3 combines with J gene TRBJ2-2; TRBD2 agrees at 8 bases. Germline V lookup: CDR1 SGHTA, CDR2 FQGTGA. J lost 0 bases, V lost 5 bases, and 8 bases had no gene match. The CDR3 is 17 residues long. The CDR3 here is CASSLGAGGANTGELFF. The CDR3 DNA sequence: TGTGCCAGCAGCCTTGGGGCGGGGGGAGCGAACACCGGGGAGCTGTTTTTT. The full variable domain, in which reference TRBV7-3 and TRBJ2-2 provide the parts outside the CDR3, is GAGVSQTPSNKVTEKGKYVELRCDPISGHTALYWYRQSLGQGPEFLIYFQGTGAADDSGLPNDRFFAVRPEGSVSTLKIQRTERGDSAVYLCASSLGAGGANTGELFFGEGSRLTVL.

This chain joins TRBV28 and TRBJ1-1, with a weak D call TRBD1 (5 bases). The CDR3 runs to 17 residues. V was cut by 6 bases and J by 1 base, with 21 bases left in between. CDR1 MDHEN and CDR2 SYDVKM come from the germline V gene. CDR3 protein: CASSPIGGEGRNTEAFF. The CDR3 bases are TGTGCCAGCAGCCCAATCGGGGGAGAGGGCCGGAACACTGAAGCTTTCTTT.

Written as DNA, the CDR3 is TGTGCCAGCAGCTTGGCCGGCTTGAACGAGCAGTACTTC. This sequence encodes CASSLAGLNEQYF. The chain carries TRBV5-4 and TRBJ2-7; no firm D call. CDR3 size: 13 residues. V was trimmed by 0 bases and J by 5 bases, leaving 9 bases between them. Germline V CDR1 and CDR2: SGHNT, YYREEE (reference sequence).

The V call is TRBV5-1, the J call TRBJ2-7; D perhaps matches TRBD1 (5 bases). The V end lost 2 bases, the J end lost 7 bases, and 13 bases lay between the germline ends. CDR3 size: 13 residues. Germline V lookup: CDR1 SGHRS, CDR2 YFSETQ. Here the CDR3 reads CASSLGDPREQYF. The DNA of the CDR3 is TGCGCCAGCAGCTTAGGGGATCCGCGAGAGCAGTACTTC.

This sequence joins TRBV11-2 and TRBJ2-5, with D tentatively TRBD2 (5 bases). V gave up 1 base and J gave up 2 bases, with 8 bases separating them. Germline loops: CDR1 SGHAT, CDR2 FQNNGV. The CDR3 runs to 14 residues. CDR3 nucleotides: TGTGCCAGCAGCTTAGCGGGGTTACAAGAGACCCAGTACTTC. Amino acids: CASSLAGLQETQYF.

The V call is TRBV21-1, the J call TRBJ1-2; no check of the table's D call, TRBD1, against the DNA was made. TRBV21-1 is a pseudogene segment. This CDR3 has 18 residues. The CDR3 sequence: CASSKNERVLGQWYGYTF. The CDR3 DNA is TGTGCCAGCAGCAAAAACGAGAGAGTGTTGGGACAGTGGTATGGCTACACCTTC.

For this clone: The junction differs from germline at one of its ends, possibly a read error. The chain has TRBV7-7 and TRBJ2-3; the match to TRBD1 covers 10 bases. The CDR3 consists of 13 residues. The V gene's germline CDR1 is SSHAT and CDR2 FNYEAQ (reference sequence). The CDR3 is CASSRDRGDTQYF. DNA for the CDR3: TGTGCTAGCAGTCGGGACAGGGGAGATACGCAGTATTTT.

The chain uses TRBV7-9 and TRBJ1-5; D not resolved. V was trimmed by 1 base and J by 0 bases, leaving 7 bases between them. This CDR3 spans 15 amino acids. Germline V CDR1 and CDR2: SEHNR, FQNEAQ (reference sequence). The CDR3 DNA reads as TGTGCCAGCAGCTTAGACGGTTATAGCAATCAGCCCCAGCATTTT. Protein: CASSLDGYSNQPQHF.

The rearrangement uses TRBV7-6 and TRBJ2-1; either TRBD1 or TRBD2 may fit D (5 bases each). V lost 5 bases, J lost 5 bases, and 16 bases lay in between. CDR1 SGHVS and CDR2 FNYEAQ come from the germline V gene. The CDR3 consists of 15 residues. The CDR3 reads CASSPLRGTDNEQFF. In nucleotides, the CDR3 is TGTGCCAGCAGCCCCCTCCGTGGGACCGACAATGAGCAGTTCTTC.

The CDR3 sequence: CASGGAGRGTPGGTQYF. In DNA form, the CDR3 reads TGTGCCAGCGGGGGGGCCGGGCGCGGGACTCCAGGGGGTACGCAGTATTTT. V is TRBV4-2 and J is TRBJ2-3, with D possibly being TRBD1 or TRBD2 (7 bases each). The CDR3 has 17 amino acids. Between the trimmed V and J ends, which lost 8 bases and 8 bases, there was a span of 29 bases. The germline V gene encodes CDR1 LGHNA and CDR2 YNFKEQ.